The sequence of this TCR beta chain was determined in a study of beta chain features in type 1 diabetes. Study results and caveats: Moderate yet significant TCRB CDR3 shortening was seen in Type 1 diabetes patients in all four CD4+ subsets.

The CDR3 runs to 16 residues. Losses at the gene ends were 0 bases for V and 5 bases for J; bases not matched to a gene: 6. Germline lookup yields CDR1 KGHSH and CDR2 LQKENI. A remark on this clone: Its antigen is unidentified.

Every isolated RNA sample was fully reverse transcribed, so sequencing captured expressed TCRB transcripts. Here immunoSEQ multiplex PCR was the method, and the copy in TCRdb shows in-frame clones only, minus some. The sample consists of roughly 14,000 clones, roughly 63% of them appearing once. The TCR originated in a woman under 30 with type 1 diabetes. The chain links TRBV18 to TRBJ2-7, with TRBD2 matching 11 bases. Sequencing used stem cell memory CD4+ T cells from blood. CDR3 sequence (DNA): TGTGCCAGCTCACCACCGCATAGCGGGAGGGGGAACGAGCAGTACTTC. Its protein is CASSPPHSGRGNEQYF.